A selection of T cell receptor beta chains follows, all from one sample in a study of blood T cells in healthy people across ages. Each CDR3 protein gets one entry after TCRdb re-called the 5' RACE reads with MiXCR. The repertoire holds 710,000 or so distinct CDR3 sequences, about 34% seen once, with 15% to 17% in the top ten. What was sequenced was blood. These receptors were taken from a woman aged 80 or older in good health. CDR3s include the opening cysteine and the closing phenylalanine or tryptophan. Fields, in order: J gene, V gene, clone size, D gene, CDR3 DNA, CDR3 protein. A D gene is named only where the DNA matches it firmly. Clone sizes are given selectively: once, few, many, or a class where the clone is expanded.

j_gene: TRBJ1-5; v_gene: TRBV12-3/TRBV12-4; abundance: many; d_gene: TRBD1; CDR3nt: TGTGCCAGCAGTTATACCGGGACAGTCAATCAGCCCCAGCATTTT; CDR3aa: CASSYTGTVNQPQHF
j_gene: TRBJ2-3; v_gene: TRBV6-6; abundance: many; d_gene: NA; CDR3nt: TGTGCCAGCAGTGCAGACCCCGCGGGGAGAACAGATACGCAGTATTTT; CDR3aa: CASSADPAGRTDTQYF
j_gene: TRBJ2-7; v_gene: TRBV29-1; abundance: many; d_gene: NA; CDR3nt: TGCAGCGTTCTGAGAGAACTCAGGGGCGAGCAGTACTTC; CDR3aa: CSVLRELRGEQYF
j_gene: TRBJ1-5; v_gene: TRBV6-5; abundance: few; d_gene: NA; CDR3nt: TGTGCCAGCTCAGAAGGACCTCAGCCCCAGCATTTT; CDR3aa: CASSEGPQPQHF
j_gene: TRBJ1-4; v_gene: TRBV20-1; abundance: few; d_gene: NA; CDR3nt: TGCAGTGCTAGGGGGGACGGGGAAAAACTGTTTTTT; CDR3aa: CSARGDGEKLFF
j_gene: TRBJ2-6; v_gene: TRBV7-3; abundance: many; d_gene: NA; CDR3nt: TGTGCCAGCAGCCCGTGGGTTTTGGGGGCCAACGTCCTGACTTTC; CDR3aa: CASSPWVLGANVLTF
j_gene: TRBJ1-2; v_gene: TRBV20-1; abundance: NA; d_gene: NA; CDR3nt: TGCAATGCTAGATGGGCAGGGGAGTATGGCTACACCTTC; CDR3aa: CNARWAGEYGYTF
j_gene: TRBJ2-7; v_gene: TRBV6-5; abundance: few; d_gene: NA; CDR3nt: TGTGCCAGCAGTTACTGGGGGACCTCCTACGAGCAGTACTTC; CDR3aa: CASSYWGTSYEQYF
j_gene: TRBJ1-1; v_gene: TRBV5-1; abundance: NA; d_gene: NA; CDR3nt: TGCGCCAGCAGCTCCCCCTATGACACTGAAGCTTTCTTT; CDR3aa: CASSSPYDTEAFF
j_gene: TRBJ2-6; v_gene: TRBV3-1; abundance: few; d_gene: NA; CDR3nt: TGTGCCAGCAGCCAACAGGCCTCTGGGGCCAACGTCCGGACTTTC; CDR3aa: CASSQQASGANVRTF
j_gene: TRBJ2-2; v_gene: TRBV20-1; abundance: NA; d_gene: NA; CDR3nt: TGCAGTGCTAGTAAGCAAAGGATCTTCGGCGGGGAGCTGTTTTTT; CDR3aa: CSASKQRIFGGELFF
j_gene: TRBJ1-3; v_gene: TRBV7-2; abundance: NA; d_gene: NA; CDR3nt: TGTGCCAGCAGCTTAGTCCTGGGGCCGCAGGGAAACACCATATATTTT; CDR3aa: CASSLVLGPQGNTIYF
j_gene: TRBJ1-5; v_gene: TRBV12-3/TRBV12-4; abundance: many; d_gene: NA; CDR3nt: TGTGCCAGCACAAAGGGGCCCTCTGGCAATCAGCCCCAGCATTTT; CDR3aa: CASTKGPSGNQPQHF
j_gene: TRBJ2-2; v_gene: TRBV12-3/TRBV12-4; abundance: NA; d_gene: NA; CDR3nt: TGTGCCAGCAGTTTGGACCTCAGAGCCGGGGAGCTGTTTTTT; CDR3aa: CASSLDLRAGELFF
j_gene: TRBJ2-1; v_gene: TRBV28; abundance: once; d_gene: TRBD2; CDR3nt: TGTGCCAGCAGTTTAGGCGGGAGGGCCTGGTGGCACAATGAGCAGGTCTTC; CDR3aa: CASSLGGRAWWHNEQVF
j_gene: TRBJ2-5; v_gene: TRBV7-2; abundance: many; d_gene: NA; CDR3nt: TGTGCCAGCAGCTTAGTGGCAGGCAACCAAGAGACCCAGTACTTC; CDR3aa: CASSLVAGNQETQYF
j_gene: TRBJ2-5; v_gene: TRBV2; abundance: NA; d_gene: NA; CDR3nt: TGTGCCAGCAGACGGGACTCCAGGGAGACCCAGTACTTC; CDR3aa: CASRRDSRETQYF
j_gene: TRBJ2-5; v_gene: TRBV18; abundance: many; d_gene: NA; CDR3nt: TGTGCCAGCTCACCATCTCACGGGAGAGGAGAGACCCAGTACTTC; CDR3aa: CASSPSHGRGETQYF
j_gene: TRBJ1-6; v_gene: TRBV27; abundance: NA; d_gene: TRBD1; CDR3nt: TGTGCCAGCAGTTTATGGCCCCCGACAGGGGCGGGTTCACCCCTCCACTTT; CDR3aa: CASSLWPPTGAGSPLHF
j_gene: TRBJ1-1; v_gene: TRBV6-6; abundance: NA; d_gene: TRBD1; CDR3nt: TGTGCCAGCAGGCCAACAGGGGGCCCTGAAGCTTTCTTT; CDR3aa: CASRPTGGPEAFF
j_gene: TRBJ2-1; v_gene: TRBV10-3; abundance: NA; d_gene: NA; CDR3nt: TGTGCCTCAGGGGGGCGGAGCGGGGTCAATGAGCAGTTCTTC; CDR3aa: CASGGRSGVNEQFF
j_gene: TRBJ1-5; v_gene: TRBV12-3/TRBV12-4; abundance: many; d_gene: NA; CDR3nt: TGTGCCAGCAGCCTTGTTGACAGCCTGAATAGCAATCAGCCCCAGCATTTT; CDR3aa: CASSLVDSLNSNQPQHF
j_gene: TRBJ1-5; v_gene: TRBV7-8; abundance: many; d_gene: NA; CDR3nt: TGTGCCAGCAGCCCCGCGGGTAATAGCAATCAGCCCCAGCATTTT; CDR3aa: CASSPAGNSNQPQHF
j_gene: TRBJ2-1; v_gene: TRBV7-2; abundance: NA; d_gene: TRBD2; CDR3nt: TGTGCCAGCAGCTCCATGAGCGGGAGTCAGTTCTTC; CDR3aa: CASSSMSGSQFF
j_gene: TRBJ2-1; v_gene: TRBV20-1; abundance: NA; d_gene: TRBD2; CDR3nt: TGCAGTGCTGAGGTCGCGCGGGAGGCCTCCTACGAGCAGTTCTTC; CDR3aa: CSAEVAREASYEQFF
j_gene: TRBJ1-1; v_gene: TRBV9; abundance: NA; d_gene: NA; CDR3nt: TGTGCCAGCAGCGCGAGGGGGTTAAGGGGAGGAACTGAAGCTTTCTTT; CDR3aa: CASSARGLRGGTEAFF
j_gene: TRBJ1-2; v_gene: TRBV7-3; abundance: many; d_gene: TRBD1; CDR3nt: TGTGCCAGCAGCCCGACAGGGGGAAACTATGGCTACACCTTC; CDR3aa: CASSPTGGNYGYTF
j_gene: TRBJ1-2; v_gene: TRBV12-3/TRBV12-4; abundance: many; d_gene: NA; CDR3nt: TGTGCCAGCAGTTTCCTTCGGGAAGTGGATGGCTACACCTTC; CDR3aa: CASSFLREVDGYTF
j_gene: TRBJ2-6; v_gene: TRBV20-1; abundance: many; d_gene: NA; CDR3nt: TGCAGTGCCCGGACGGGTGAGGCTGGGGCCAACGTCCTGACTTTC; CDR3aa: CSARTGEAGANVLTF
j_gene: TRBJ2-2; v_gene: TRBV6-4; abundance: few; d_gene: NA; CDR3nt: TGTGCCAGCAGTGTACTACCAACCGGGGAGCTGTTTTTT; CDR3aa: CASSVLPTGELFF
j_gene: TRBJ2-2; v_gene: TRBV29-1; abundance: NA; d_gene: NA; CDR3nt: TGCAGCGTTATAACAGGCCCCTTCAACACCGGGGAGCTGTTTTTT; CDR3aa: CSVITGPFNTGELFF
j_gene: TRBJ1-6; v_gene: TRBV5-1; abundance: NA; d_gene: NA; CDR3nt: TGCGCCAGCAGCTTGGCCACAGCGAATTCACCCCTCCACTTT; CDR3aa: CASSLATANSPLHF
j_gene: TRBJ2-7; v_gene: TRBV7-9; abundance: many; d_gene: NA; CDR3nt: TGTGCCAGCAGCTCTACCCGGGCAGGGAGCTCCTACGAGCAGTACTTC; CDR3aa: CASSSTRAGSSYEQYF
j_gene: TRBJ1-4; v_gene: TRBV9; abundance: few; d_gene: TRBD1; CDR3nt: TGTGCCAGCAGCGTAGAAGCATCAGGGGGCGGTGAAAAACTGTTTTTT; CDR3aa: CASSVEASGGGEKLFF
j_gene: TRBJ1-2; v_gene: TRBV7-2; abundance: many; d_gene: NA; CDR3nt: TGTGCCAGCAGCCCAAGGTCAGGGTGGAATGGCTATGGCTACACCTTC; CDR3aa: CASSPRSGWNGYGYTF
j_gene: TRBJ1-5; v_gene: TRBV7-2; abundance: NA; d_gene: NA; CDR3nt: TGTGCCAGCCGAGAGGGAGCAGTCGGAGGCGATCAGCCCCAGCATTTT; CDR3aa: CASREGAVGGDQPQHF
j_gene: TRBJ2-3; v_gene: TRBV15; abundance: many; d_gene: TRBD2; CDR3nt: TGTGCCACCAGTTCTGGGAGGGGCGGATTCACAGATACGCAGTATTTT; CDR3aa: CATSSGRGGFTDTQYF
j_gene: TRBJ1-1; v_gene: TRBV7-2; abundance: NA; d_gene: NA; CDR3nt: TGTGCCAGCAGCCTCTCCTATTATTCTGCTGAAGCTTTCTTT; CDR3aa: CASSLSYYSAEAFF
j_gene: TRBJ2-7; v_gene: TRBV10-3; abundance: NA; d_gene: TRBD1; CDR3nt: TGTGCCATCAGCCCCGGGACAGGACATTACGAGCAGTACTTC; CDR3aa: CAISPGTGHYEQYF
j_gene: TRBJ1-2; v_gene: TRBV5-1; abundance: many; d_gene: NA; CDR3nt: TGCGCCAGCAGCTTAGAGGGGCTTGATGGCTACACCTTC; CDR3aa: CASSLEGLDGYTF
j_gene: TRBJ2-7; v_gene: TRBV20-1; abundance: NA; d_gene: TRBD2; CDR3nt: TGCAGTGCTGGGGGGGAAATCGACGAGCAGTACTTC; CDR3aa: CSAGGEIDEQYF
j_gene: TRBJ2-1; v_gene: TRBV6-6; abundance: many; d_gene: NA; CDR3nt: TGTGCCAGCAGTTACCAGGGGCAGCACAATGAGCAGTTCTTC; CDR3aa: CASSYQGQHNEQFF
j_gene: TRBJ2-3; v_gene: TRBV6-1; abundance: many; d_gene: TRBD2; CDR3nt: TGTGCCAGCAGTCGCCGACTAGCGGGGGCGATCATTAGCACAGATACGCAGTATTTT; CDR3aa: CASSRRLAGAIISTDTQYF
j_gene: TRBJ1-1; v_gene: TRBV20-1; abundance: NA; d_gene: NA; CDR3nt: TGCAGTGCTAGACGGCAGGGAGGAGAAGCTTTCTTT; CDR3aa: CSARRQGGEAFF
j_gene: TRBJ1-1; v_gene: TRBV10-3; abundance: NA; d_gene: TRBD1; CDR3nt: TGTGCCATCAGTGAAGTTCCGGGACAGGGGACTGAAGCTTTCTTT; CDR3aa: CAISEVPGQGTEAFF
j_gene: TRBJ2-1; v_gene: TRBV3-1; abundance: NA; d_gene: TRBD2; CDR3nt: TGTGCCAGCAGCCCCGGACCGGGGCTAGCGGGGGGGAATGAGCAGTTCTTC; CDR3aa: CASSPGPGLAGGNEQFF
j_gene: TRBJ2-3; v_gene: TRBV9; abundance: many; d_gene: TRBD1; CDR3nt: TGTGCCAGCAGCGAGGGGAACCAGGGGGCAGATACGCAGTATTTT; CDR3aa: CASSEGNQGADTQYF
j_gene: TRBJ2-5; v_gene: TRBV2; abundance: few; d_gene: NA; CDR3nt: TGTGCCAGCAGTCGGGACTCAGGGGTTCAAGAGACCCAGTACTTC; CDR3aa: CASSRDSGVQETQYF
j_gene: TRBJ2-5; v_gene: TRBV11-2; abundance: NA; d_gene: NA; CDR3nt: TGTGCCAGCAGTCTTCGTTTGTTTTATGAGCAGTACTTC; CDR3aa: CASSLRLFYEQYF
j_gene: TRBJ1-2; v_gene: TRBV28; abundance: many; d_gene: TRBD1; CDR3nt: TGTGCCAGCAGTTTACCGCAGGGGGGATATGGCTACACCTTC; CDR3aa: CASSLPQGGYGYTF
j_gene: TRBJ2-7; v_gene: TRBV7-9; abundance: NA; d_gene: NA; CDR3nt: TGTGCCGGCAGCCCAAGGACAGAATCCTACAATGAGCAGTACTTC; CDR3aa: CAGSPRTESYNEQYF
j_gene: TRBJ2-5; v_gene: TRBV15; abundance: many; d_gene: TRBD2; CDR3nt: TGTGCCACCAGCAGAGGACTAGCGGGGGGGCCAGGGTCGAGGGAGACCCAGTACTTC; CDR3aa: CATSRGLAGGPGSRETQYF
j_gene: TRBJ2-2; v_gene: TRBV9; abundance: few; d_gene: NA; CDR3nt: TGTGCCAGCAGCGTAGTAGTGGGGCCAGGGGAGCTGTTTTTT; CDR3aa: CASSVVVGPGELFF
j_gene: TRBJ2-3; v_gene: TRBV24-1; abundance: many; d_gene: NA; CDR3nt: TGTGCCACCAGTGAACCATCTACAGGGCGGACAGATACGCAGTATTTT; CDR3aa: CATSEPSTGRTDTQYF
j_gene: TRBJ1-2; v_gene: TRBV15; abundance: few; d_gene: NA; CDR3nt: TGTGCCACCAGCAGAGGAGGCGGGGGACTAACCGCCTATGGCTACACCTTC; CDR3aa: CATSRGGGGLTAYGYTF
j_gene: TRBJ2-5; v_gene: TRBV7-2; abundance: many; d_gene: TRBD2; CDR3nt: TGTGCCAGCAGCTTGGGCGGGGGATTTGAAATCAAAGAGACCCAGTACTTC; CDR3aa: CASSLGGGFEIKETQYF
j_gene: TRBJ2-1; v_gene: TRBV28; abundance: NA; d_gene: NA; CDR3nt: TGTGCCAGCATTACAGGGAATGAGCAGTTCTTC; CDR3aa: CASITGNEQFF
j_gene: TRBJ1-2; v_gene: TRBV7-9; abundance: many; d_gene: NA; CDR3nt: TGTGCCAGCAGCTATAGTTTGACAGGATGGTATGGCTACACCTTC; CDR3aa: CASSYSLTGWYGYTF